This TCR beta chain came from a study of low-dose radiotherapy and immunotherapy resistance in tumors. The table lists this clonotype with many counts. The germline V gene has CDR1 SGHNT and CDR2 YYREEE (reference sequence). The CDR3 totals 13 residues. The V and J ends lost 4 bases and 4 bases respectively, with 11 bases between them. First-strand cDNA relied on TRAV- and TRBV-specific primers spanning alpha and beta chains. Amplification, which lasted about 20 PCR cycles, used a constant-region primer and V-primer adapter to amplify TCRs. Researchers amplified the isolated mRNA using in vitro transcription. MiXCR, applied by TCRdb to the reads, yields one record per CDR3 protein. The data show about 60,000 distinct CDR3 sequences, roughly 24% seen once. Time point noted: before trial treatment.

The specimen was PBMCs, collected before treatment. This TCR came from a male donor with prostate cancer. The chain couples TRBV5-4 to TRBJ2-5; D is unresolved. In DNA, the CDR3 is TGTGCCAGCAGCGAGGTGGTGGGAGAGACCCAGTACTTC. Protein sequence: CASSEVVGETQYF.